A single sample is the source of the 21 T cell receptor beta chains below, sequenced in a study of cytomegalovirus exposure and HLA in healthy donors. The PCR contained 60 Vbeta and 13 Jbeta primers. The assay was immunoSEQ multiplex PCR, and TCRdb's table has in-frame clones only and misses some. The profile shows tens of thousands of clones, roughly 63% of them singletons. The specimen sequenced was PBMCs. Receptor source: a man aged 45 to 65 in good health and CMV-seronegative.

V and J are TRBV7-3 and TRBJ2-5, with a weak D call TRBD1 (6 bases). The germline gives CDR1 SGHTA, CDR2 FQGTGA. V was clipped by 3 bases and J by 4 bases, with 9 bases between them. This CDR3 is 13 amino acids long. The CDR3: CASSFGQTETQYF. Written as DNA, the CDR3 is TGTGCCAGCAGCTTCGGACAGACAGAGACCCAGTACTTC. The full variable domain, with the rest looked up from reference TRBV7-3 and TRBJ2-5, is GAGVSQTPSNKVTEKGKYVELRCDPISGHTALYWYRQSLGQGPEFLIYFQGTGAADDSGLPNDRFFAVRPEGSVSTLKIQRTERGDSAVYLCASSFGQTETQYFGPGTRLLVL.

The chain has TRBV6-1 and TRBJ2-7; 8 positions match TRBD1. This CDR3 comprises 13 residues. V lost 6 bases, J lost 2 bases, and 3 bases stayed unmatched. Germline-derived CDR1 and CDR2 are MNHNS and SASEGT. This chain's CDR3 is CASRKTGAYEQYF. CDR3 sequence (DNA): TGTGCCAGCAGGAAGACAGGGGCCTACGAGCAGTACTTC.

This clone turned up a few times. The chain combines TRBV6-1 with TRBJ1-2, with unresolved D. Looked up from germline, CDR1 is MNHNS and CDR2 is SASEGT. This CDR3 comprises 13 residues. V lost 6 bases and J lost 9, with 17 bases in between. CDR3 in amino acids: CASRELYAESYTF. CDR3 sequence (DNA): TGTGCCAGCAGAGAACTATACGCTGAGAGCTACACCTTC.

CDR3 nucleotide sequence: TGCGCCAGCAGCAGGACAGGGGATCAGCCCCAGCATTTT. Protein: CASSRTGDQPQHF. The genes are TRBV5-1 and TRBJ1-5; 9 nucleotides agree with TRBD1. Germline V gene sequence: CDR1 SGHRS, CDR2 YFSETQ. The CDR3 length is 13 residues. Trimming took 4 bases from V and 5 from J; bases not matched to a gene: 1.

This clone came up once. The chain couples TRBV9 to TRBJ2-7, with a tentative D call TRBD1 (6 bases). Germline loops: CDR1 SGDLS, CDR2 YYNGEE. V lost 0 bases to trimming and J lost 7 bases, with 14 bases between them. The CDR3 is 14 residues long. This chain's CDR3 is CASSVVGGSGEQYF. The CDR3, as DNA: TGTGCCAGCAGCGTAGTAGGGGGATCGGGTGAGCAGTACTTC.

The CDR3 coding sequence is TGTGCCAGCAGCTTGTTGTCGATGGCCCAAGAGACCCAGTACTTC. It is translated as CASSLLSMAQETQYF. The chain carries TRBV5-6 and TRBJ2-5; no clear D gene. The germline CDR1 and CDR2 sequences are SGHDT and YYEEEE. The CDR3 length is 15 residues. V dropped 1 base and J dropped 1 base, with 11 bases sitting between them.

This sequence joins TRBV30 and TRBJ1-4; D uncertain. This CDR3 is built from 14 residues. Per the germline V gene, CDR1 is GTSNPN and CDR2 is SVGIG (reference sequence). Deletions cut 0 bases from V and 5 bases from J, with 10 bases between. This chain's CDR3 is CAWSVYSTNEKLFF. DNA for the CDR3: TGTGCCTGGAGTGTATACAGCACCAATGAAAAACTGTTTTTT.

The chain has TRBV4-1 and TRBJ2-7, with 10 nucleotides matching TRBD2. The CDR3 has 18 amino acids. The J segment lost 8 bases and the V segment lost 1 base, leaving 17 bases of the junction unmatched. Germline CDR1 MGHRA, CDR2 YSYEKL. CDR3: CASSQGAPGTSVRIQQYF. CDR3 DNA: TGCGCCAGCAGCCAAGGAGCGCCCGGGACTAGCGTCCGTATACAGCAGTACTTC.

J is TRBJ1-2 and V is TRBV7-9, with D unclear. Deletions cut 5 bases from V and 6 bases from J, with 13 bases between. This CDR3 has 13 residues. Germline CDR1 SEHNR, CDR2 FQNEAQ (reference sequence). CDR3 protein: CASSLPLPDGYTF. The CDR3, as DNA: TGTGCCAGCAGCCTCCCCCTCCCCGATGGCTACACCTTC.

This chain links TRBV19 with TRBJ2-3; 11 bases align to TRBD2. The CDR3 runs 16 residues. Germline V gene lookup returns CDR1 LNHDA and CDR2 SQIVND (reference sequence). V dropped 3 bases and J dropped 5; count of bases not matched to a gene: 7. In DNA form, the CDR3 reads TGTGCCAGTAGTATCTGGCTAGCGGGAGGAATAGATACGCAGTATTTT. Its protein product is CASSIWLAGGIDTQYF.

The sample holds a few counts of this clone. The V and J genes are TRBV7-3 and TRBJ2-1; D may be TRBD1 (5 bases). Germline CDR1 reads SGHTA; CDR2 reads FQGTGA. Trimming cost V 2 bases and J 7 bases, with 15 bases left between them. The length of the CDR3 is 15 residues. The CDR3 spells CASSLGPQGANEQFF. CDR3 coding DNA: TGTGCCAGCAGCTTAGGCCCCCAAGGGGCTAATGAGCAGTTCTTC. Using reference TRBV7-3 and TRBJ2-1 for the parts outside the CDR3, the full variable domain is GAGVSQTPSNKVTEKGKYVELRCDPISGHTALYWYRQSLGQGPEFLIYFQGTGAADDSGLPNDRFFAVRPEGSVSTLKIQRTERGDSAVYLCASSLGPQGANEQFFGPGTRLTVL.

This clone was seen a few times. The V call is TRBV6-5, the J call TRBJ1-2, with a tentative D call TRBD1 (6 bases). This CDR3 comprises 13 residues. The germline gives CDR1 MNHEY, CDR2 SVGAGI. V shed 6 bases and J shed 0 bases, with 8 bases lying between them. The chain's CDR3 is CASSRQANYGYTF. CDR3 in DNA: TGTGCCAGCAGCCGACAGGCTAACTATGGCTACACCTTC.

V usage is TRBV11-2 and J usage is TRBJ2-1; D remains unclear. Germline V gives CDR1 SGHAT, CDR2 FQNNGV. The CDR3 is 15 amino acids. The V gene lost 0 bases and the J gene lost 6 bases, with 12 bases spanning the gap. The CDR3 loop is CASSLDLSPGNEQFF. CDR3 in DNA: TGTGCCAGCAGCTTAGATCTAAGTCCTGGCAATGAGCAGTTCTTC. The full variable domain, with the rest looked up from reference TRBV11-2 and TRBJ2-1, is EAGVAQSPRYKIIEKRQSVAFWCNPISGHATLYWYQQILGQGPKLLIQFQNNGVVDDSQLPKDRFSAERLKGVDSTLKIQPAKLEDSAVYLCASSLDLSPGNEQFFGPGTRLTVL.

V is TRBV19 and J is TRBJ2-3; 7 bases are a match to TRBD2. V dropped 6 bases and J dropped 4; count of bases not matched to a gene: 10. CDR1 is LNHDA, CDR2 SQIVND, per germline (reference sequence). This CDR3 is built from 15 residues. The CDR3 spells CASSSIPSGADTQYF. The CDR3 bases are TGTGCCAGTAGCTCCATACCGAGCGGGGCAGATACGCAGTATTTT.

The genes are TRBV2 and TRBJ1-1; 7 bases agree with TRBD1. Trimming removed 5 bases from V and 1 base from J; junction bases left unmatched: 7. Germline V gives CDR1 SNHLY, CDR2 FYNNEI. CDR3 size: 15 residues. The CDR3 DNA is TGTGCCAGCAGTTATTACAGGGGCGGGAACACTGAAGCTTTCTTT. It yields the protein CASSYYRGGNTEAFF.

This chain links TRBV11-3 with TRBJ1-2, with D possibly being TRBD1 (6 bases). The CDR3 sequence is 13 residues long. V was shortened by 5 bases and J by 7 bases, with 14 bases between the two germline ends. CDR1 SGHNT and CDR2 YENEEA come from the germline V gene. Written as DNA, the CDR3 is TGTGCCAGCAGCCGTCAGGGGTCTTTTGGCTACACCTTC. Residues: CASSRQGSFGYTF.

The chain uses TRBV19 and TRBJ2-1; TRBD1 might be the D (6 bases). The V gene's germline CDR1 is LNHDA and CDR2 SQIVND (reference sequence). The V end was cut by 5 bases, the J end by 6 bases, with 17 bases between. The CDR3 totals 15 residues. The CDR3, as DNA: TGTGCCAGTAGTTCCGGGACACTTAGGATCAATGAGCAGTTCTTC. Amino acid sequence: CASSSGTLRINEQFF.

This rearrangement joins TRBV6-1 to TRBJ1-2; D is undetermined. The CDR3 has 11 residues. Trimming stripped 4 bases from V and 8 bases from J, with 8 bases between. The germline gives CDR1 MNHNS, CDR2 SASEGT. The CDR3, as DNA: TGTGCCAGCAGTGGAGGGATGGGCTACACCTTC. Translation: CASSGGMGYTF.

This clone appeared once. The chain has TRBV2 and TRBJ2-7; D is perhaps TRBD1 (6 bases). V dropped 5 bases and J dropped 2 bases, with 10 bases sitting between them. The CDR3 has 13 residues. CDR1 is SNHLY and CDR2 is FYNNEI in the germline V gene. CDR3: CASSSQGPYEQYV. DNA for the CDR3: TGTGCCAGCAGTTCCCAGGGGCCCTACGAGCAGTACGTC.

The CDR3 DNA is TGTGCCAGCAGCTTAGGGGGACAGGGGCTGAAGACCCAGTACTTC. This codes for CASSLGGQGLKTQYF. The chain is built from TRBV11-3 and TRBJ2-5; 10 bases are a match to TRBD1. In germline, CDR1 is SGHNT, CDR2 YENEEA. V gave up 1 base and J gave up 6 bases; unmatched junction bases: 5. The CDR3 loop spans 15 amino acids.

The V gene is TRBV6-4, the J gene TRBJ2-1, with 10 bases matching TRBD2. The CDR3 contains 15 residues. Trimming removed 5 bases from V and 7 bases from J; junction bases left unmatched: 8. Germline CDR1 and CDR2: MRHNA and SNTAGT. CDR3 nucleotide sequence: TGTGCCAGCAGTATGCTAGCGGGGGACCCAAATGAGCAGTTCTTC. This sequence encodes CASSMLAGDPNEQFF.